These T cell receptor beta chains were read from a single sample in a study of shared clonotypes between healthy human individuals. The repertoire was sequenced with immunoSEQ multiplex PCR; TCRdb's copy has only in-frame clones and lacks some. The table records 2 million to 2.5 million clones, approximately 96% of them present only once. Sequenced sample: naive CD4+ T cells sorted from blood. The receptor set was obtained from a man aged 18 to 35 in good health. Both conserved end residues are part of each CDR3. D genes are given only for firm matches.

d_call j_call v_call cdr3_nt cdr3_aa
. TRBJ1-2 TRBV30 TGTGCCTGGAGTGCGGGAGGGGATTACTATGGCTACACCTTC CAWSAGGDYYGYTF
. TRBJ2-3 TRBV7-2 TGTGCCAGCAGCTTAGCGAGCAGGGGGGGGACAGATACGCAGTATTTT CASSLASRGGTDTQYF
TRBD1 TRBJ1-1 TRBV7-9 TGTGCCAGCACTCCCCAGGGGGCAACTGAAGCTTTCTTT CASTPQGATEAFF
. TRBJ2-6 TRBV4-3 TGCGCCAGCAGCCAAGATTTTTGGGGCCTCTCTGGGGCCAACGTCCTGACTTTC CASSQDFWGLSGANVLTF
. TRBJ2-7 TRBV6-5 TGTGCCAGCACCTGGAGGAAAACCTACGAGCAGTACTTC CASTWRKTYEQYF
TRBD1 TRBJ2-5 TRBV5-4 TGTGCCAGCAGCCCACAGGGGCGTAAACAAGAGACCCAGTACTTC CASSPQGRKQETQYF
. TRBJ1-6 TRBV15 TGTGCCACCAGCAGAGGGGGGGAGGGTTCACCCCTCCACTTT CATSRGGEGSPLHF
. TRBJ2-7 TRBV5-6 TGTGCCAGCAGGGTGGAAAACTCTCCCTTCTACGAGCAGTACTTC CASRVENSPFYEQYF
TRBD2 TRBJ2-1 TRBV10-2 TGCGCCAGCACTCGACTAGCGGGGAACAATGAGCAGTTCTTC CASTRLAGNNEQFF
. TRBJ2-2 TRBV27 TGTGCCAGCAGGGGGGCCGGGGAGCTGTTTTTT CASRGAGELFF
TRBD1 TRBJ1-2 TRBV13 TGTGCCAGCAGGGAAAGGACAGGGGGGGTCGACTATGGCTACACCTTC CASRERTGGVDYGYTF
TRBD1 TRBJ1-2 TRBV2 TGTGCCAGCAGGGGCCGGGACAGGGCGTATACCTATGGCTACACCTTC CASRGRDRAYTYGYTF
TRBD1 TRBJ2-1 TRBV18 TGTGCCAGCGCACTGGGACAGGGGACTTACAATGAGCAGTTCTTC CASALGQGTYNEQFF